This T cell receptor beta chain originates from a study of T cells expressing NK-cell markers. At the level of the study: The study drew TCR beta repertoires from sorted CD3+CD56+NKG2C+, CD3+CD56+NKG2C- and CD3+CD56-NKG2C+ T cells. Study-level results: The study found dominant NKG2C+ clonotypes at roughly 1.0-7.0% of CD8+ T cells in 5 or 6 donors. Unclear, still, was the HCMV specificity of the expanded NKG2C+ T cell clones.

As regards this clonotype: Antigen: not known.

Production of TCR beta cDNA relied on 5'RACE template switching with UMIs. TCRdb re-analyzed the 5' RACE reads; it lists each CDR3 protein once, without DNA. The data show 300,000 to 450,000 distinct CDR3 sequences, and the top ten clones hold 5.2%. CDR1 is SGHKS and CDR2 is YYEKEE in the germline V gene (reference sequence). This CDR3 is built from 15 residues. J is TRBJ2-5 and V is TRBV5-5; TCRdb's assignment of TRBD1 cannot be checked, as there is no DNA. The receptor's source is a man between 18 and 69 years old in good health. The sample comprised blood T cells: a sorted CD56 or NKG2C T cell subset, CD4+ or CD8+ T cells, or bulk PBMC T cells (not recorded which). The CDR3 region is CASSTFDRGQETQYF.